The 7 T cell receptor beta chains below all came from one sample that was sequenced in a study of OX40 agonist ivuxolimab in advanced cancers. Using immunoSEQ multiplex PCR, the repertoire was profiled, and TCRdb retains in-frame clones only, with some absent. The sample contains 99,000 or so clones, about 96% of which appear only once. The material was CD4+ or CD8+ T cells sorted from blood, obtained in a trial of the OX40 agonist ivuxolimab. These receptors all stem from an adult with an advanced solid tumor such as melanoma, head and neck, liver or kidney cancer.

The chain links TRBV11-2 to TRBJ2-7, with 7 nucleotides matching TRBD1. Germline loops: CDR1 SGHAT, CDR2 FQNNGV. V lost 3 bases, J lost 2 bases, and 4 bases stayed unmatched. The CDR3 is made up of 14 amino acids. For the CDR3, the DNA is TGTGCCAGCAGCTTCGGTGGGACAGCCTACGAGCAGTACTTC. Protein product: CASSFGGTAYEQYF.

This chain connects TRBV9 to TRBJ1-2; D call uncertain. Trimming took off 7 bases at V and 1 base at J, with 14 bases between the two ends. This CDR3 has 14 residues. Germline-derived CDR1 and CDR2 are SGDLS and YYNGEE. CDR3 coding DNA: TGTGCCAGCTCACCCCCGACCAATAACTATGGCTACACCTTC. This codes for CASSPPTNNYGYTF. Looking up the rest from reference TRBV9 and TRBJ1-2 gives the full variable domain: DSGVTQTPKHLITATGQRVTLRCSPRSGDLSVYWYQQSLDQGLQFLIQYYNGEERAKGNILERFSAQQFPDLHSELNLSSLELGDSALYFCASSPPTNNYGYTFGSGTRLTVV.

The chain combines TRBV7-3 with TRBJ1-1, with no clear D. V was cut by 2 bases and J by 1 base, with 5 bases left in between. Germline V gives CDR1 SGHTA, CDR2 FQGTGA. There are 13 residues in the CDR3. CDR3 residues: CASSLDPNTEAFF. CDR3 DNA: TGTGCCAGCAGCTTAGATCCGAACACTGAAGCTTTCTTT.

The gene calls are TRBV19 and TRBJ1-1, with D unresolved. CDR3 length: 15 amino acids. Per germline, CDR1 LNHDA and CDR2 SQIVND (reference sequence). V was cut by 6 bases and J by 3 bases, with 17 bases left in between. The CDR3 DNA reads TGTGCCAGTAGCGCTCCCCAGTCCCCGGACACTGAAGCTTTCTTT. This translates into CASSAPQSPDTEAFF.

The chain links TRBV7-9 to TRBJ2-1, with TRBD1 matching 7 bases. Germline V lookup: CDR1 SEHNR, CDR2 FQNEAQ (reference sequence). After removal of 5 bases from V and 0 bases from J, the junction contained 4 bases not matched to a gene. The CDR3 has 15 amino acids. The CDR3 loop reads CASSPTGISYNEQFF. In nucleotides, the CDR3 is TGTGCCAGCAGCCCGACAGGGATCTCCTACAATGAGCAGTTCTTC.

CDR3 sequence (DNA): TGTGCCTGGGGTACGGTCTACGAGCAGTACTTC. Translating it yields CAWGTVYEQYF. This chain joins TRBV30 and TRBJ2-7, with D unresolved. V was cut by 5 bases and J by 3 bases, with 8 bases left in between. The CDR3 is 11 residues long. Germline V lookup: CDR1 GTSNPN, CDR2 SVGIG (reference sequence).

V and J are TRBV6-5 and TRBJ1-2; D gene ambiguous. Germline lookup yields CDR1 MNHEY and CDR2 SVGAGI. The CDR3 spans 13 residues. V was trimmed by 5 bases and J by 6 bases, leaving 13 bases between them. Here the CDR3 reads CASSSGWYDGYTF. The CDR3 nucleotides read TGTGCCAGCAGTAGTGGGTGGTACGATGGCTACACCTTC.